Each of the 18 T cell receptor beta chains below was sequenced from the same sample in a study of regulatory T cells in long-lasting Graves disease (dated by TCRdb to about 2021). The method was multiplex PCR. The instrument given in TCRdb is Illumina HiSeq 4000. TCR beta libraries were built with iRepertoire HTBI primers and Arm-PCR amplification of CDR3 regions. The public sequencing data were trimmed at Q25 with fastp and processed into clonotypes with MiXCR by TCRdb, which kept only in-frame beta chains. All rows with the same CDR3 protein become a single entry with the most common DNA and genes. The sample profile shows about 460,000 distinct CDR3 sequences; approximately 23% of them were found once. Of the sample, less than 15% falls within the top ten clones. The time point label on this specimen signifies: persistent/refractory GD, antithyroid drugs over 5 years with positive TRAb. For both TCR sequencing and RNA sequencing, RNA was extracted from PBMCs in TRIzol.

Sequences were derived from peripheral blood mononuclear cells (PBMCs), sampled when the disease was refractory, from a patient treated with antithyroid drugs. These receptors all stem from a female donor with Graves disease.

The table lists this clonotype with a few counts. The V and J genes are TRBV6-1 and TRBJ2-7; 9 bases line up with TRBD1. The germline CDR1 and CDR2 sequences are MNHNS and SASEGT. V lost 6 bases to trimming and J lost 3 bases; unmatched junction nucleotides: 6. The CDR3 contains 14 residues. The DNA for the CDR3 is TGTGCCAGCAGACCCGGGACAGGGTACTACGAGCAGTACTTC. Residues: CASRPGTGYYEQYF.

The table lists this clonotype with a few counts. This sequence joins TRBV6-5 and TRBJ2-1; unclear D gene. CDR3 length: 14 amino acids. The germline CDR1 and CDR2 sequences are MNHEY and SVGAGI. V lost 0 bases, J lost 8 bases, and 11 bases lay in between. The DNA for the CDR3 is TGTGCCAGCAGTTACTCGAAACAGTGGGATGAGCAGTTCTTC. The encoded protein is CASSYSKQWDEQFF.

The CDR3 DNA reads TGTGCCAGCAGCGTAGGATTCCAAGAGACCCAGTACTTC. Translating it yields CASSVGFQETQYF. The chain employs TRBV9 and TRBJ2-5; D gene unclear. The V and J ends lost 0 bases and 1 base respectively, with 4 bases between them. CDR1 and CDR2 from the germline V gene are SGDLS and YYNGEE. There are 13 residues in the CDR3.

This clonotype came up a few times. The chain uses TRBV5-1 and TRBJ2-7; D possibly corresponds to TRBD2 (6 bases). The CDR3 runs 15 residues. CDR1 SGHRS and CDR2 YFSETQ come from the germline V gene. V lost 0 bases to trimming and J lost 3 bases, with 13 bases between them. CDR3 sequence (DNA): TGCGCCAGCAGCTTGGACGGGGGAGCCTTCTACGAGCAGTACTTC. It encodes CASSLDGGAFYEQYF. The variable domain in full, with the rest retrieved from reference TRBV5-1 and TRBJ2-7, is KAGVTQTPRYLIKTRGQQVTLSCSPISGHRSVSWYQQTPGQGLQFLFEYFSETQRNKGNFPGRFSGRQFSNSRSEMNVSTLELGDSALYLCASSLDGGAFYEQYFGPGTRLTVT.

This clonotype was seen ten or more times. The chain joins TRBV6-1 to TRBJ1-5; no clear D. Per germline, CDR1 MNHNS and CDR2 SASEGT. V was pared by 7 bases and J by 4 bases, with 11 bases between. CDR3 size: 13 residues. This CDR3 is CASKGGGNQPQHF. The DNA of the CDR3 is TGTGCCAGCAAAGGTGGAGGAAATCAGCCCCAGCATTTT.

At least ten counts were recorded for this clonotype. The chain joins TRBV2 to TRBJ1-1, with 8 bases identical to TRBD1. Germline lookup yields CDR1 SNHLY and CDR2 FYNNEI. CDR3 length: 14 residues. Germline trimming cut 5 bases from V and 2 bases from J; bases unmatched to any gene: 4. In DNA, the CDR3 is TGTGCCAGCAGTACCGGACAGGGAAACACTGAAGCTTTCTTT. Its protein is CASSTGQGNTEAFF.

This clonotype was observed a few times. V is TRBV5-1 and J is TRBJ2-5; D might be TRBD1 (5 bases). V was shortened by 4 bases and J by 3 bases, with 16 bases between the two germline ends. Per germline, CDR1 SGHRS and CDR2 YFSETQ. The CDR3 is made up of 15 amino acids. DNA of the CDR3: TGCGCCAGCAGCCACCGACAGTGGACCGAAGAGACCCAGTACTTC. Protein sequence: CASSHRQWTEETQYF.

The chain carries TRBV6-1 and TRBJ2-7; a weak D match, TRBD1 (6 bases). CDR3 length: 11 amino acids. V shed 6 bases and J shed 6 bases, with 9 bases lying between them. CDR1 is MNHNS and CDR2 is SASEGT in the germline V gene. The CDR3: CASSPTGEQYF. CDR3 DNA sequence: TGTGCCAGCAGCCCGACAGGCGAGCAGTACTTC.

At least ten counts were recorded for this clonotype. V and J are TRBV2 and TRBJ1-5; D unclear. The CDR3 extends over 13 amino acids. The V gene lost 7 bases and the J gene lost 4 bases, with 11 bases spanning the gap. Germline V lookup: CDR1 SNHLY, CDR2 FYNNEI. Here the CDR3 reads CASMIGSNQPQHF. The CDR3 region has the DNA TGTGCCAGCATGATCGGGAGTAATCAGCCCCAGCATTTT.

This clonotype was found a few times. The J gene is TRBJ1-1, the V gene TRBV28, with a possible D match to TRBD1 (5 bases). Germline CDR1 reads MDHEN; CDR2 reads SYDVKM. The V gene lost 6 bases and the J gene lost 6 bases, with 17 bases spanning the gap. The CDR3 sequence is 14 residues long. The CDR3 region is CASSILEGISEAFF. The CDR3 nucleotides read TGTGCCAGCAGCATTTTGGAGGGGATTTCTGAAGCTTTCTTT.

This clonotype appeared many times. The V call is TRBV6-1, the J call TRBJ1-1; TRBD1 is a possible D gene (5 bases). The CDR3 spans 13 residues. Between the trimmed V and J ends, which lost 1 base and 6 bases, there was a span of 9 bases. The germline V gene encodes CDR1 MNHNS and CDR2 SASEGT. This chain's CDR3 is CASSEVRGSEAFF. The CDR3 nucleotides read TGTGCCAGCAGTGAAGTGAGGGGATCTGAAGCTTTCTTT.

This clonotype was observed many times. The chain couples TRBV5-1 to TRBJ1-2; 8 bases line up with TRBD1. Germline lookup yields CDR1 SGHRS and CDR2 YFSETQ. CDR3 length: 15 amino acids. Germline trimming cut 0 bases from V and 8 bases from J; bases unmatched to any gene: 9. The CDR3 protein is CASSLGLGDRRGYTF. CDR3 bases: TGCGCCAGCAGCTTGGGGCTGGGGGACAGGCGCGGCTACACCTTC.

Here the CDR3 DNA reads TGTGCCAGCAGTGCCCGACAGGAGAGTTCACCCCTCCACTTT. This sequence encodes CASSARQESSPLHF. The V and J genes are TRBV27 and TRBJ1-6, with a possible D match to TRBD1 (6 bases). Looked up from germline, CDR1 is MNHEY and CDR2 is SMNVEV (reference sequence). V gave up 5 bases and J gave up 9 bases, with 14 bases separating them. The CDR3 is made up of 14 amino acids.

This clonotype was seen many times. The chain recombines TRBV7-3 with TRBJ2-2; TRBD2 agrees at 9 bases. The V and J ends lost 8 bases and 3 bases, in that order; junction bases with no gene match: 16. CDR1 and CDR2 from the germline V gene are SGHTA and FQGTGA. There are 18 residues in the CDR3. The DNA of the CDR3 is TGTGCCAGCGCCCTTCAAGTTAGCGGGAGCCCCGACACCGGGGAGCTGTTTTTT. It specifies CASALQVSGSPDTGELFF.

The chain recombines TRBV5-1 with TRBJ2-7; the match to TRBD1 covers 7 bases. The ends lost 8 bases at V and 1 base at J; junction bases unmatched: 12. CDR1 and CDR2 from the germline V gene are SGHRS and YFSETQ. The CDR3 sequence is 15 residues long. The CDR3 DNA reads TGCGCCAGTAGACCCGGGACAGCCGCTTCCTACGAGCAGTACTTC. This translates into CASRPGTAASYEQYF.

This clonotype was observed many times. The chain is built from TRBV20-1 and TRBJ1-2; D gene uncertain. V was pared by 6 bases and J by 7 bases, with 15 bases between. The CDR3 contains 12 residues. The germline V gene has CDR1 DFQATT and CDR2 SNEGSKA (reference sequence). CDR3 coding DNA: TGCAGTGCCCCCGCCCCCCTCGGTGGCTACACCTTC. It yields the protein CSAPAPLGGYTF.

On this clonotype itself: This clone may be a read error of a much larger clone one base away. The chain joins TRBV28 to TRBJ2-7, with D unclear. The CDR3 has 16 amino acids. Germline-derived CDR1 and CDR2 are MDHEN and SYDVKM. The germline V and J ends were trimmed by 2 bases and 7 bases, with 21 bases remaining between them. The CDR3, as DNA: TGTGCCAGCAGTTTACTGGGCAGAGACATCTACAATGAGCAGTACTTC. This encodes CASSLLGRDIYNEQYF.

This clonotype occurred a few times. The CDR3 DNA sequence: TGTGCCTGGAGTGTAAGTGGAAGCTATGGCTACACCTTC. Translating gives CAWSVSGSYGYTF. This chain uses TRBV30 with TRBJ1-2, with D unclear. Germline assignment: CDR1 GTSNPN and CDR2 SVGIG (reference sequence). The V end was cut by 0 bases, the J end by 4 bases, with 9 bases between. CDR3 length: 13 residues.